The following is a T cell receptor (beta chain) sequence with its context. The target antigen is unknown. The CDR3 covers 15 residues. Germline CDR1 reads SGHVS; CDR2 reads FNYEAQ. The V gene lost 4 bases and the J gene lost 1 base, with 11 bases spanning the gap. This sample is drawn from a study of T cell repertoires in cytomegalovirus infection. In the study overall: Alongside well-studied HLA-B-restricted CMV epitopes, recently identified HLA-C-restricted CMV epitopes were also used. Study-wide results and limits: The study found HLA-C-restricted CMV-specific TCR beta clonotypes dominating the ex vivo response. Totalled public TCR beta family frequency picked out people who carried CMV plus the relevant HLA.

TCRdb re-derived calls from the reads in MiXCR, one entry per CDR3 protein. Among 200,000 or so distinct CDR3 sequences listed, 35% to 40% were seen once. The sequencing used CD8+ T cells from cultured PBMCs, collected from culture after CMV antigen stimulation. The source is a human donor in good health (CMV status not recorded). Some clones in this sample may be carry-over from other donors' samples. This chain uses TRBV7-6 with TRBJ1-5; D possibly corresponds to TRBD1 (5 bases). The CDR3 region has the DNA TGTGCCAGCAGCTCATCAGGACACAGCAATCAGCCCCAGCATTTT. This codes for CASSSSGHSNQPQHF.